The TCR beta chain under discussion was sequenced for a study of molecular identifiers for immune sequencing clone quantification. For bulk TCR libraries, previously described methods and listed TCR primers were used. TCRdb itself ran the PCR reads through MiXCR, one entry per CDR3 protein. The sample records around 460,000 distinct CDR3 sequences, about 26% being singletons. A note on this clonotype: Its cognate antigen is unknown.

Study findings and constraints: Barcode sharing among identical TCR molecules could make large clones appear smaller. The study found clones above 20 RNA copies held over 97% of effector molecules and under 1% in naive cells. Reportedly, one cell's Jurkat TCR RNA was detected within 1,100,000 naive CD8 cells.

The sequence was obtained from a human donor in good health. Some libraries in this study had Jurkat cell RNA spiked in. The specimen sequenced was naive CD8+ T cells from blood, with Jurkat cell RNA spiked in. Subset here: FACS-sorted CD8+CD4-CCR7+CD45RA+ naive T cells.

The CDR3 DNA sequence: TGTGCCAGCAGCCCCCGGACCCAAAGGTCCCTGGAGCAGTTCTTC. It codes for CASSPRTQRSLEQFF. This chain uses TRBV7-9 with TRBJ2-1, with D hard to call. The CDR3 totals 15 residues. The germline V and J ends were trimmed by 5 bases and 10 bases, with 21 bases remaining between them. Germline CDR1 SEHNR, CDR2 FQNEAQ (reference sequence).